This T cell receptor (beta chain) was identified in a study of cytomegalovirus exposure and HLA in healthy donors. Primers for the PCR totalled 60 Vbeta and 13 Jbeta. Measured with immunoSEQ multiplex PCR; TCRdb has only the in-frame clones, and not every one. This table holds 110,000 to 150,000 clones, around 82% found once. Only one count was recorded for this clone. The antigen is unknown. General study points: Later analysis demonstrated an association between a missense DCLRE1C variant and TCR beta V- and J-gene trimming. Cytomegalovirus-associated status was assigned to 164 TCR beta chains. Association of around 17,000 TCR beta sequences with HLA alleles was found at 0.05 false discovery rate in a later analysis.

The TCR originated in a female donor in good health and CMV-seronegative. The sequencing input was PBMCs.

In DNA, the CDR3 is TGTGCCATCCGGGACAGGGCAGACTACGAGCAGTACTTC. It translates to CAIRDRADYEQYF. The genes are TRBV10-3 and TRBJ2-5, with TRBD1 identical over 9 bases. The J call is in doubt because the DNA end fits TRBJ2-7 better. CDR3 length equals 13 residues. Per germline, CDR1 ENHRY and CDR2 SYGVKD.